The 17 T cell receptor beta chains reported below all come from one sample, sequenced in a study of blood T cells in healthy people across ages (dated by TCRdb to between 2015 and 2016). The library was produced with 5' RACE. Sequenced on an Illumina HiSeq 2500. A second PCR of roughly 6 to 12 cycles was run with a J-beta primer mix and a sample-barcoded 5' primer. Through fastp at Q25 and MiXCR, TCRdb rebuilt clones from the public reads, retaining in-frame beta chains. CDR3 protein sequences are deduplicated, and each keeps its most common genes and DNA. The sample includes some 550,000 distinct CDR3 sequences, with around 50% observed a single time. 20% to 25% of the sample is taken by the ten largest. Sequencing was carried out using blood. These receptors all stem from an elderly man in good health.

In its sample, this clonotype was seen a few times. CDR3 nucleotides: TGCAGTGCTAGAGATGCACGGGACTCCTACAATGAGCAGTTCTTC. Translation: CSARDARDSYNEQFF. The gene calls are TRBV20-1 and TRBJ2-1; possibly TRBD2 for D (5 bases). V shed 0 bases and J shed 0 bases, with 9 bases lying between them. The germline V gene has CDR1 DFQATT and CDR2 SNEGSKA (reference sequence). The CDR3 runs to 15 residues.

There are a few counts of this clonotype. The rearrangement uses TRBV29-1 and TRBJ2-7, with TRBD2 identical over 8 bases. The CDR3 loop spans 14 amino acids. J lost 7 bases, V lost 4 bases, and 12 bases had no gene match. CDR1 is SQVTM and CDR2 is ANQGSEA in the germline V gene. In DNA, the CDR3 is TGCAGCGTTGCAGCGGGAGTACCCACTTATGAGCAGTACTTC. Its protein is CSVAAGVPTYEQYF.

The V call is TRBV14, the J call TRBJ2-1, with 7 nucleotides matching TRBD2. Trimming at V came to 4 bases and at J to 7 bases, leaving 13 bases not matched to a gene. Germline CDR1 reads SGHDN; CDR2 reads FVKESK. This CDR3 spans 16 amino acids. The CDR3 region is CASSPLWRAGMNEQFF. The DNA for the CDR3 is TGTGCCAGCAGCCCCTTGTGGCGAGCGGGGATGAATGAGCAGTTCTTC.

The chain is built from TRBV20-1 and TRBJ2-7; no definite D call. This CDR3 spans 13 amino acids. The germline gives CDR1 DFQATT, CDR2 SNEGSKA (reference sequence). The ends were cut back, 6 bases at V and 6 bases at J, with 18 bases in the middle. CDR3 nucleotides: TGCAGTGCCCTTGCGCCTCATACGGGCGAGCAGTACTTC. It specifies CSALAPHTGEQYF.

This chain uses TRBV6-2 or TRBV6-3 with TRBJ2-4; TRBD1 agrees at 7 bases. The DNA end lines up better with TRBJ2-7; the J call may be wrong. Germline assignment: CDR1 MNHEY and CDR2 SVGEGT. The CDR3 runs 15 residues. CDR3 residues: CASSLQGSHAYEQYF. In DNA form, the CDR3 reads TGTGCCAGCAGCCTACAGGGGTCCCATGCCTACGAGCAGTACTTC.

This clonotype showed up just a few times. J is TRBJ2-1 and V is TRBV9; the D gene could be TRBD1 or TRBD2 (5 bases each). The germline gives CDR1 SGDLS, CDR2 YYNGEE. Trimming shortened V by 1 base and J by 7 bases, and 15 bases separated the two germline ends. CDR3 length: 15 amino acids. This CDR3 is CASSVTPNEGNEQFF. The CDR3 DNA follows: TGTGCCAGCAGCGTAACCCCTAACGAGGGGAATGAGCAGTTCTTC. The whole variable domain, remainder taken from reference TRBV9 and TRBJ2-1, is DSGVTQTPKHLITATGQRVTLRCSPRSGDLSVYWYQQSLDQGLQFLIQYYNGEERAKGNILERFSAQQFPDLHSELNLSSLELGDSALYFCASSVTPNEGNEQFFGPGTRLTVL.

This chain joins TRBV5-1 and TRBJ1-6, with 7 nucleotides matching TRBD1. V lost 4 bases to trimming and J lost 6 bases; unmatched junction nucleotides: 7. The CDR3 has 15 residues. Germline V gene sequence: CDR1 SGHRS, CDR2 YFSETQ. In DNA form, the CDR3 reads TGCGCCAGCAGCCGCGGGGACAGCGTTAATTCACCCCTCCACTTT. As protein: CASSRGDSVNSPLHF.

This clonotype occurred a few times. The chain joins TRBV7-9 to TRBJ2-6, with 7 positions matching TRBD1. The CDR3 loop spans 17 amino acids. CDR1 and CDR2 (germline): SEHNR, FQNEAQ (reference sequence). Trimming took 5 bases from V and 0 from J; bases not matched to a gene: 7. CDR3 residues: CASSRGTAASGANVLTF. In DNA form, the CDR3 reads TGTGCCAGCAGCAGAGGGACAGCCGCCTCTGGGGCCAACGTCCTGACTTTC.

This clonotype was seen just once. The gene calls are TRBV10-3 and TRBJ2-1; 9 bases match TRBD2. The CDR3 contains 16 residues. J lost 5 bases, V lost 2 bases, and 7 bases had no gene match. CDR1 and CDR2 (germline): ENHRY, SYGVKD. CDR3 amino acids: CAISEGSGGTHNEQFF. In DNA, the CDR3 is TGTGCCATCAGTGAGGGGAGCGGGGGGACCCACAATGAGCAGTTCTTC.

In its sample, this clonotype was seen a few times. This sequence joins TRBV20-1 and TRBJ2-3; TRBD1 or TRBD2 may be the D gene (6 bases each). The CDR3 is made up of 13 amino acids. The germline gives CDR1 DFQATT, CDR2 SNEGSKA (reference sequence). The V end was cut by 4 bases, the J end by 0 bases, with 8 bases between. DNA of the CDR3: TGCAGTGCTACGGGGGCTAGCACAGATACGCAGTATTTT. Translated, it gives CSATGASTDTQYF.

J is TRBJ2-5 and V is TRBV20-1; 7 bases are shared with TRBD1. V lost 5 bases to trimming and J lost 7 bases; unmatched junction nucleotides: 10. Germline V gene lookup returns CDR1 DFQATT and CDR2 SNEGSKA (reference sequence). This CDR3 has 13 amino acids. The CDR3 sequence: CSAYTTGEGTQYF. The CDR3 DNA reads as TGCAGTGCTTACACAACAGGGGAAGGGACCCAGTACTTC.

This clonotype was observed a handful of times. The chain employs TRBV5-5 and TRBJ2-7; D is unresolved. Germline CDR1 reads SGHKS; CDR2 reads YYEKEE (reference sequence). This CDR3 is 15 amino acids long. The V end lost 0 bases, the J end lost 4 bases, and 14 bases lay between the germline ends. The chain's CDR3 is CASSLATSEIYEQYF. The CDR3, as DNA: TGTGCCAGCAGCTTGGCGACCAGCGAAATTTACGAGCAGTACTTC.

This clonotype has only a few counts. Here the CDR3 DNA reads TGTGCCATCAGTCCCGGACAGGGTAATCAGCCCCAGCATTTT. Amino acids: CAISPGQGNQPQHF. This sequence joins TRBV10-3 and TRBJ1-5; TRBD1 aligns across 8 bases. Per the germline V gene, CDR1 is ENHRY and CDR2 is SYGVKD. The CDR3 runs 14 residues. The V and J ends lost 5 bases and 4 bases, in that order; junction bases with no gene match: 4.

This clonotype was seen only a few times. A much bigger clone sits one base away, suggesting this may be a read error. The genes are TRBV7-9 and TRBJ2-7; D is undetermined. The CDR3 sequence is 12 residues long. The germline CDR1 and CDR2 sequences are SEHNR and FQNEAQ (reference sequence). Trimming removed 3 bases from V and 1 base from J, with 4 bases in between. The DNA of the CDR3 is TGTGCCAGCAGCTTCAGGTCCTACGAGCAGTACTTC. Encoded protein: CASSFRSYEQYF.

CDR3 sequence reads: CSVEAGHPVPDEQFF. In DNA form, the CDR3 reads TGCAGCGTTGAAGCGGGACACCCAGTCCCCGATGAGCAGTTCTTC. The V call is TRBV29-1, the J call TRBJ2-1; the D gene is possibly TRBD1 (6 bases). CDR1 and CDR2 (germline): SQVTM, ANQGSEA. Deletions cut 1 base from V and 8 bases from J, with 18 bases between. The CDR3 consists of 15 residues.

This chain connects TRBV24-1 to TRBJ2-1; 13 bases align to TRBD2. CDR1 KGHDR and CDR2 SFDVKD come from the germline V gene. The CDR3 totals 17 residues. Trimming at V came to 2 bases and at J to 8 bases, leaving 8 bases not matched to a gene. CDR3 coding DNA: TGTGCCACCAGTGATTCACTAGCGGGAGGGATAGTTGATGAGCAGTTCTTC. It specifies CATSDSLAGGIVDEQFF.

The table lists this clonotype with a few counts. This rearrangement joins TRBV7-9 to TRBJ2-1; 9 bases fit TRBD2. The germline CDR1 and CDR2 sequences are SEHNR and FQNEAQ (reference sequence). Trimming removed 4 bases from V and 3 bases from J; junction bases left unmatched: 4. The CDR3 consists of 15 residues. CDR3: CASSSWTSDYNEQFF. The CDR3 DNA reads TGTGCCAGCAGCTCCTGGACTAGCGACTACAATGAGCAGTTCTTC.